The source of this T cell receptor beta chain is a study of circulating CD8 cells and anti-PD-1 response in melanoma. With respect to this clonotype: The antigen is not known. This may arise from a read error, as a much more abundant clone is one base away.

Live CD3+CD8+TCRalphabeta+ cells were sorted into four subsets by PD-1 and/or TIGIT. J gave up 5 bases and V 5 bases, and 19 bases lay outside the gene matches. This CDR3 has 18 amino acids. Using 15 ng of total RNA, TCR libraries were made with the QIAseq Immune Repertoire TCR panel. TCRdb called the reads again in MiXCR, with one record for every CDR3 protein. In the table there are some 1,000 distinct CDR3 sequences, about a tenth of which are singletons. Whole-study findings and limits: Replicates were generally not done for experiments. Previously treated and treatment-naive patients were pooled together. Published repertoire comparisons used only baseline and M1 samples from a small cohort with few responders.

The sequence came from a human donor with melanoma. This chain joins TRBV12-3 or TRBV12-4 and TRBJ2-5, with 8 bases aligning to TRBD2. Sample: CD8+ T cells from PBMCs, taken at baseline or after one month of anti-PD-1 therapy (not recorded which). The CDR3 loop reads CASSVQGLVGGPMETQYF. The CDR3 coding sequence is TGTGCCAGCAGTGTACAGGGACTAGTGGGGGGGCCGATGGAGACCCAGTACTTC.